The 20 T cell receptor beta chains below all came from one sample that was sequenced in a study of shared clonotypes between healthy human individuals. Sequencing used immunoSEQ multiplex PCR; TCRdb keeps in-frame clones, though not all of them. The data contain 1.5 million to 1.9 million clones, nearly 99% of them singletons. Sequenced sample: naive CD4+ T cells sorted from blood. Sample subset: CD45RA+ positively selected. These receptors came from a man aged 25-45 years in good health.

This clone appeared a single time. The V and J genes are TRBV6-1 and TRBJ2-3; the D is unclear. This CDR3 has 12 residues. CDR1 and CDR2 from the germline V gene are MNHNS and SASEGT. V was shortened by 6 bases and J by 8 bases, with 12 bases between the two germline ends. The CDR3 DNA reads as TGTGCCAGCAGCTTAATCGAGGCTACGCAGTATTTT. Its protein is CASSLIEATQYF.

The V call is TRBV10-3, the J call TRBJ2-7; 7 bases are shared with TRBD1. Unmatched junction bases numbered 11, after V lost 2 bases and J lost 7 bases. CDR1 is ENHRY, CDR2 SYGVKD, per germline. This CDR3 comprises 15 residues. CDR3 bases: TGTGCCATCAGTGAGCATCCAACAGGGGCTGGGGAGCAGTACTTC. Protein: CAISEHPTGAGEQYF.

A note on this clone: Additional DNA sequences in this sample encode the identical CDR3. V is TRBV18 and J is TRBJ2-1, with D perhaps matching TRBD2 (6 bases). V was pared by 3 bases and J by 9 bases, with 9 bases between. Germline V gene lookup returns CDR1 KGHSH and CDR2 LQKENI. The CDR3 contains 12 residues. The CDR3 here is CASSPPGGEQFF. The CDR3 DNA reads TGTGCCAGCTCACCTCCCGGGGGTGAGCAGTTCTTC.

This clone was counted once. V is TRBV5-1 and J is TRBJ2-5; no clear D gene. CDR1 and CDR2 from the germline V gene are SGHRS and YFSETQ. The CDR3 spans 12 residues. V dropped 4 bases and J dropped 5 bases, with 9 bases sitting between them. Here the CDR3 DNA reads TGCGCCAGCAGCATGAGAGAGGAGACCCAGTACTTC. Its translation is CASSMREETQYF.

This clone occurred once. This sequence joins TRBV28 and TRBJ2-7; TRBD2 might be the D (5 bases). The germline gives CDR1 MDHEN, CDR2 SYDVKM. The V and J ends lost 2 bases and 8 bases respectively, with 10 bases between them. This CDR3 has 12 amino acids. The CDR3 spells CASSLDRGQQYF. CDR3 coding DNA: TGTGCCAGCAGTTTAGATCGGGGTCAGCAGTACTTC. Using reference TRBV28 and TRBJ2-7 for the parts outside the CDR3, the full variable domain is DVKVTQSSRYLVKRTGEKVFLECVQDMDHENMFWYRQDPGLGLRLIYFSYDVKMKEKGDIPEGYSVSREKKERFSLILESASTNQTSMYLCASSLDRGQQYFGPGTRLTVT.

With respect to this clone: The junction shows a germline mismatch at one end, possibly a read error. J is TRBJ2-1 and V is TRBV11-1, with 8 bases identical to TRBD2. The CDR3 is 17 amino acids. CDR1 is SGHAT, CDR2 FQDESV, per germline (reference sequence). The CDR3 coding sequence is TGTGCAAGCAGCTTAAGGAAGAGCGGGAGCTCCTACAATGAGCAGTTCTTC. It is translated as CASSLRKSGSSYNEQFF. The full variable domain, in which reference TRBV11-1 and TRBJ2-1 provide the parts outside the CDR3, is EAEVAQSPRYKITEKSQAVAFWCDPISGHATLYWYRQILGQGPELLVQFQDESVVDDSQLPKDRFSAERLKGVDSTLKIQPAELGDSAMYLCASSLRKSGSSYNEQFFGPGTRLTVL.

V usage is TRBV7-9 and J usage is TRBJ1-2; TRBD1 might be the D (6 bases). V was cut by 3 bases and J by 4 bases, with 15 bases left in between. The CDR3 contains 15 residues. CDR1 is SEHNR, CDR2 FQNEAQ, per germline (reference sequence). The chain's CDR3 is CASSFPLDRIYGYTF. The CDR3 nucleotides are TGTGCCAGCAGCTTTCCCCTCGACAGGATCTATGGCTACACCTTC.

In the case of this clone: The identical CDR3 is also encoded by other nucleotide sequences in the sample. The chain recombines TRBV14 with TRBJ2-5; D is uncertain. Germline values: CDR1 SGHDN, CDR2 FVKESK. The CDR3 contains 12 residues. Between the trimmed V and J ends, which lost 4 bases and 1 base, there was a span of 4 bases. CDR3 DNA: TGTGCCAGCAGCCGCCTCCAAGAGACCCAGTACTTC. This encodes CASSRLQETQYF.

This rearrangement joins TRBV4-1 to TRBJ2-7, with a tentative D call TRBD1 (6 bases). V dropped 4 bases and J dropped 2 bases, with 15 bases sitting between them. CDR1 and CDR2 from the germline V gene are MGHRA and YSYEKL. The CDR3 sequence is 15 residues long. The CDR3 nucleotides read TGCGCCAGCAGCCCGAGAGGACAGTGGGCCTACGAGCAGTACTTC. Its translation: CASSPRGQWAYEQYF.

V usage is TRBV9 and J usage is TRBJ1-1; the D gene is possibly TRBD1 (6 bases). V lost 0 bases, J lost 4 bases, and 13 bases lay in between. From germline, CDR1 is SGDLS and CDR2 YYNGEE. The CDR3 runs 15 residues. CDR3: CASSVAPGQFTEAFF. The CDR3 DNA reads TGTGCCAGCAGCGTAGCCCCCGGACAGTTCACTGAAGCTTTCTTT.

The rearrangement uses TRBV6-5 and TRBJ1-2; tentatively, D is TRBD1 (5 bases). Germline V lookup: CDR1 MNHEY, CDR2 SVGAGI. There are 13 residues in the CDR3. V was cut by 6 bases and J by 5 bases, with 13 bases left in between. CDR3 loop: CASSLTDTYGYTF. DNA for the CDR3: TGTGCCAGCAGCCTGACAGATACGTATGGCTACACCTTC.

The V and J genes are TRBV6-1 and TRBJ2-2, with a tentative D call TRBD2 (6 bases). V was cut by 3 bases and J by 5 bases, with 13 bases left in between. Looked up from germline, CDR1 is MNHNS and CDR2 is SASEGT. The CDR3 has 15 amino acids. The CDR3 bases are TGTGCCAGCAGTGAGCCAGGGAGGAAAACCGGGGAGCTGTTTTTT. Translated: CASSEPGRKTGELFF.

The chain joins TRBV5-1 to TRBJ1-3; TRBD1 matches 7 bases. V lost 0 bases to trimming and J lost 0 bases; unmatched junction nucleotides: 6. This CDR3 spans 17 amino acids. From germline, CDR1 is SGHRS and CDR2 YFSETQ. The CDR3 region has the DNA TGCGCCAGCAGCTTGGTATCGGGACAGATCTCTGGAAACACCATATATTTT. Translated, it gives CASSLVSGQISGNTIYF.

The chain has TRBV9 and TRBJ2-2; 8 nucleotides line up with TRBD1. After removal of 0 bases from V and 6 bases from J, the junction contained 7 bases not matched to a gene. This CDR3 contains 16 residues. The germline V gene has CDR1 SGDLS and CDR2 YYNGEE. CDR3 loop: CASSVGTGGIPGELFF. In DNA, the CDR3 is TGTGCCAGCAGCGTAGGAACAGGGGGTATTCCCGGGGAGCTGTTTTTT.

J is TRBJ2-3 and V is TRBV18; 9 positions match TRBD1. The CDR3 consists of 16 residues. The V gene end was trimmed by 2 bases and the J gene end by 6 bases; junction bases not matched to a gene: 9. CDR1 is KGHSH and CDR2 is LQKENI in the germline V gene. The DNA of the CDR3 is TGTGCCAGCTCACCAACCCCCGGGACAGGGTACGATACGCAGTATTTT. Protein product: CASSPTPGTGYDTQYF.

The rearrangement links TRBV6-1 to TRBJ2-5; a weak D match, TRBD1 (5 bases). Germline CDR1 and CDR2: MNHNS and SASEGT. Trimming removed 1 base from V and 5 bases from J, with 11 bases in between. The CDR3 sequence is 14 residues long. The CDR3 DNA reads TGTGCCAGCAGTGAAGGGTGGGGCCGGGAGACCCAGTACTTC. Translated: CASSEGWGRETQYF.

The chain couples TRBV2 to TRBJ2-5, with D tentatively TRBD2 (6 bases). The CDR3 runs 15 residues. Germline V CDR1 and CDR2: SNHLY, FYNNEI. Deletions cut 2 bases from V and 3 bases from J, with 13 bases between. CDR3: CASSEQGSSEETQYF. The CDR3 DNA sequence: TGTGCCAGCAGTGAACAAGGGTCTAGCGAAGAGACCCAGTACTTC.

The V call is TRBV2, the J call TRBJ1-2, with 8 bases aligning to TRBD1. The germline V gene has CDR1 SNHLY and CDR2 FYNNEI. CDR3 length: 16 amino acids. The J segment lost 4 bases and the V segment lost 6 bases, leaving 13 bases of the junction unmatched. For the CDR3, the DNA is TGTGCCAGCAGCCTTACCCAGGGGGCAAACGTCTATGGCTACACCTTC. Protein product: CASSLTQGANVYGYTF.

Note on this clone: The same CDR3 also results from other DNA sequences found in this sample. This rearrangement joins TRBV5-1 to TRBJ2-5; TRBD1 agrees at 8 bases. This CDR3 is built from 14 residues. The V segment lost 4 bases and the J segment 2 bases; nucleotides outside the gene matches: 4. Germline CDR1 SGHRS, CDR2 YFSETQ. The CDR3: CASSTGTGQETQYF. The CDR3 DNA reads TGCGCCAGCAGCACCGGGACAGGTCAAGAGACCCAGTACTTC.

The V gene is TRBV15, the J gene TRBJ2-1; 10 bases fit TRBD1. Unmatched junction bases numbered 2, after V lost 1 base and J lost 8 bases. The CDR3 runs to 14 residues. CDR1 LNHNV and CDR2 YYDKDF come from the germline V gene (reference sequence). The CDR3 nucleotides read TGTGCCACCAGCAGAGGGACAGGGGGTTATGAGCAGTTCTTC. As protein: CATSRGTGGYEQFF.